The source of this TCR beta chain is a study of T-cell memory formation after mild COVID-19. Turning to the study itself: Largely donor-specific sequence clusters came from a couple of donors.

One entry per CDR3 protein results from TCRdb running MiXCR on the 5' RACE reads. The table records about 360,000 distinct CDR3 sequences, about an eighth of them present only once. Specimen: PBMCs or a T cell subset sorted from them (not recorded which). This receptor was identified in a man between 18 and 35 years old who had mild COVID-19 (a few samples of this study predate the infection). Cell type and time point are not known.

CDR3 region: CASRRQGASSADTQYF. The CDR3 region has the DNA TGTGCCAGCAGGAGACAGGGGGCGTCCTCGGCAGATACGCAGTATTTT. The chain recombines TRBV2 with TRBJ2-3, with 10 bases fitting TRBD1. Germline V lookup: CDR1 SNHLY, CDR2 FYNNEI. V shed 6 bases and J 4 bases; nucleotides not matched to a gene: 10. The CDR3 runs to 16 residues.